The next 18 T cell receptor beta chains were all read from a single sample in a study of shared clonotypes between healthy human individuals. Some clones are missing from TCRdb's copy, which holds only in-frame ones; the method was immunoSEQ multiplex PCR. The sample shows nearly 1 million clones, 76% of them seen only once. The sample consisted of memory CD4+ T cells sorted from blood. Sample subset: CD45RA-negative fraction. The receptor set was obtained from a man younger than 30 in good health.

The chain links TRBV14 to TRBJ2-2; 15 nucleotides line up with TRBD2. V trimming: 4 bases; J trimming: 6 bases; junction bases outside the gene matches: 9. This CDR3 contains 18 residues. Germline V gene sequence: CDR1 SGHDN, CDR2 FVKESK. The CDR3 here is CASSRLGLAGGLAGELFF. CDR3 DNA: TGTGCCAGCAGCCGCCTCGGACTAGCGGGAGGGCTTGCCGGGGAGCTGTTTTTT. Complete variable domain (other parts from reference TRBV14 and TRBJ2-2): EAGVTQFPSHSVIEKGQTVTLRCDPISGHDNLYWYRRVMGKEIKFLLHFVKESKQDESGMPNNRFLAERTGGTYSTLKVQPAELEDSGVYFCASSRLGLAGGLAGELFFGEGSRLTVL.

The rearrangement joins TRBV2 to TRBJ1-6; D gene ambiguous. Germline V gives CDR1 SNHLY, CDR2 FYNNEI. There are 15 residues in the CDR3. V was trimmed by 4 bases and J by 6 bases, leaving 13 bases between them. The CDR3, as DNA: TGTGCCAGCAGTGCCCAACGGGCCCCTAATTCACCCCTCCACTTT. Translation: CASSAQRAPNSPLHF.

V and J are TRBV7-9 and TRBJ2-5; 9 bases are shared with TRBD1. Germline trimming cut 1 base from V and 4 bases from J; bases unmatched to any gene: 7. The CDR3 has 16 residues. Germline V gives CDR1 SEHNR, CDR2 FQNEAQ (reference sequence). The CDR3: CASSLEGTGRGETQYF. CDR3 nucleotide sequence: TGTGCCAGCAGCTTAGAAGGGACAGGGCGGGGAGAGACCCAGTACTTC.

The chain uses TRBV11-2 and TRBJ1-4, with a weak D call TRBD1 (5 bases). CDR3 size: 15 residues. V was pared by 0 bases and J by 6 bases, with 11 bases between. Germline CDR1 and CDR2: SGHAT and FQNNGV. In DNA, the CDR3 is TGTGCCAGCAGCTTAGAGGGGGGACGGGATGAAAAACTGTTTTTT. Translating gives CASSLEGGRDEKLFF.

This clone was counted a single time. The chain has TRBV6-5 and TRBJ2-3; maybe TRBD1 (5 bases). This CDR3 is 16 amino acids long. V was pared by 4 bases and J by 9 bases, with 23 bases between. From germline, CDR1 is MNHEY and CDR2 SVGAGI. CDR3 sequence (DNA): TGTGCCAGCAGTTCCCTCCGGCAGGGCCCATCGGTGACGCAGTATTTT. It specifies CASSSLRQGPSVTQYF.

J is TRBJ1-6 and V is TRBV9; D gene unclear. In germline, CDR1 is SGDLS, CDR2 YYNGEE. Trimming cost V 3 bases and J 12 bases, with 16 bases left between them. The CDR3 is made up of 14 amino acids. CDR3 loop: CASSAQWGGEPLHF. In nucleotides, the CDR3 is TGTGCCAGCAGCGCACAGTGGGGTGGGGAACCCCTCCACTTT.

CDR3 sequence: CASSLDGGSTDTQYF. In DNA form, the CDR3 reads TGTGCCAGCAGCTTAGATGGGGGTAGCACAGATACGCAGTATTTT. The chain has TRBV11-3 and TRBJ2-3; D is tentatively TRBD1 or TRBD2 (5 bases each). Per the germline V gene, CDR1 is SGHNT and CDR2 is YENEEA. The V and J ends lost 0 bases and 0 bases respectively, with 7 bases between them. The CDR3 is 15 residues long.

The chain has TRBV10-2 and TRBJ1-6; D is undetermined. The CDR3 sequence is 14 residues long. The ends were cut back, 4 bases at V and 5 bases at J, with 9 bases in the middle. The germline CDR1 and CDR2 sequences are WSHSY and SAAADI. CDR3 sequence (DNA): TGCGCCAGCAGTGGGGCAGAAAATAATTCACCCCTCCACTTT. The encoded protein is CASSGAENNSPLHF.

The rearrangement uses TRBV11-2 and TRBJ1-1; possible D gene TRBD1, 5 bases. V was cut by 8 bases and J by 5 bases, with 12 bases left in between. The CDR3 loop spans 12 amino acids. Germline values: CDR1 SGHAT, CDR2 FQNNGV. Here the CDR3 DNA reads TGTGCCAGCTCAGGGCGAAAAACTGAAGCTTTCTTT. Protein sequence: CASSGRKTEAFF.

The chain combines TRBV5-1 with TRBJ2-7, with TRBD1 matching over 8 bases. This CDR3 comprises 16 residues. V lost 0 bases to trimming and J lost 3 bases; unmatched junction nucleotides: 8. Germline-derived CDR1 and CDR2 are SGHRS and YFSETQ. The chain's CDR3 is CASSLAGGTGDYEQYF. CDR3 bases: TGCGCCAGCAGCTTGGCCGGCGGGACAGGCGACTACGAGCAGTACTTC.

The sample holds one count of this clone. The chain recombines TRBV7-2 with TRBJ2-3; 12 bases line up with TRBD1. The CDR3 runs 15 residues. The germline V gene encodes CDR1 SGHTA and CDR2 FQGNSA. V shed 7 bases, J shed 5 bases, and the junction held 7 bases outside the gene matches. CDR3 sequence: CASKPGQGAQDTQYF. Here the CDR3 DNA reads TGTGCCAGCAAACCGGGACAGGGGGCGCAAGATACGCAGTATTTT.

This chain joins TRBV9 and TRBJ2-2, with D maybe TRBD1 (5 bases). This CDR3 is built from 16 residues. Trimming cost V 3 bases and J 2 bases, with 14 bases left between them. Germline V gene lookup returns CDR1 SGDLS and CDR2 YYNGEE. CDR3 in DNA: TGTGCCAGCAGCGGAACGAGTCGGACAAACACCGGGGAGCTGTTTTTT. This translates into CASSGTSRTNTGELFF.

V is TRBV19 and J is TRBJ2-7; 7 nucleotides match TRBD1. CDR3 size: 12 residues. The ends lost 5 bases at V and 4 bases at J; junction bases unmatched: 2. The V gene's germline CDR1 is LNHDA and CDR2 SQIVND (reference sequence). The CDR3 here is CASSDRVYEQYF. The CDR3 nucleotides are TGTGCCAGTAGTGACAGGGTGTACGAGCAGTACTTC.

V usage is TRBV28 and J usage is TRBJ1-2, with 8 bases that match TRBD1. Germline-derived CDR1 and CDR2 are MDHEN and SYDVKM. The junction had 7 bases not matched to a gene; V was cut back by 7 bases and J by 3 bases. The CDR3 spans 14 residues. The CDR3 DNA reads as TGTGCCAGCAAGGACAGGGCGTATGACTATGGCTACACCTTC. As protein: CASKDRAYDYGYTF.

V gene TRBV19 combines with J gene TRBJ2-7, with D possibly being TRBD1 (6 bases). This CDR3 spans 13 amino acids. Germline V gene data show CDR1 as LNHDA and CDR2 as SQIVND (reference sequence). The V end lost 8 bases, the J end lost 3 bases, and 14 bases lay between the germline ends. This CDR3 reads CASSGHGNYEQYF. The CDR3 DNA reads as TGTGCCAGTTCGGGACACGGGAACTACGAGCAGTACTTC.

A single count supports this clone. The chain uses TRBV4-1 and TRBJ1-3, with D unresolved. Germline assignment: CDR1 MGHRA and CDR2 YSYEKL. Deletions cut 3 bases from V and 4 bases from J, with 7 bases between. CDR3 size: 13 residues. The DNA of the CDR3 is TGCGCCAGCAGCCAGACCCGCGGAAACACCATATATTTT. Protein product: CASSQTRGNTIYF.

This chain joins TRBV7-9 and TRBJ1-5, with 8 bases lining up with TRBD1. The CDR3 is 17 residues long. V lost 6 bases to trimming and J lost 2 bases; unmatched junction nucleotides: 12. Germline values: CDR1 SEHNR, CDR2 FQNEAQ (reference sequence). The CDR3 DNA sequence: TGTGCCAGCAGGTTGTGGACAGGGAAGGACGGCAATCAGCCCCAGCATTTT. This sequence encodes CASRLWTGKDGNQPQHF.

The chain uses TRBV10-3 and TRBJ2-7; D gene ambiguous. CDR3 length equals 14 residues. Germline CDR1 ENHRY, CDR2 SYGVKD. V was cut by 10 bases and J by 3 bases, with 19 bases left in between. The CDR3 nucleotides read TGTGCCACCTGGATGTCGGACGGCGGCTACGAGCAGTACTTC. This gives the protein CATWMSDGGYEQYF.